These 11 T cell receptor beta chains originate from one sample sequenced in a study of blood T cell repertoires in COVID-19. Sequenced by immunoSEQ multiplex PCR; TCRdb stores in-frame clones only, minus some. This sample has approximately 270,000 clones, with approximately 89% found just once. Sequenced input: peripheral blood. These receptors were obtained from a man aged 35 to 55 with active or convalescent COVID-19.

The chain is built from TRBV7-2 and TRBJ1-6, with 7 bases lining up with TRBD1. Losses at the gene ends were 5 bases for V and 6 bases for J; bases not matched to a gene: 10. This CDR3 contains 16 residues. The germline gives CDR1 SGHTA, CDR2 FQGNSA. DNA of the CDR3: TGTGCCAGCAGCCCGAAACAGGGGATAGGTAATTCACCCCTCCACTTT. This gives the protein CASSPKQGIGNSPLHF.

This CDR3 reads CASSPGGGASGTGELFF. The CDR3 DNA reads as TGTGCCAGTAGTCCGGGCGGGGGGGCATCTGGCACCGGGGAGCTGTTTTTT. The chain is built from TRBV19 and TRBJ2-2; 9 positions match TRBD2. The CDR3 consists of 17 residues. Looked up from germline, CDR1 is LNHDA and CDR2 is SQIVND (reference sequence). J gave up 4 bases and V 5 bases, and 11 bases lay outside the gene matches.

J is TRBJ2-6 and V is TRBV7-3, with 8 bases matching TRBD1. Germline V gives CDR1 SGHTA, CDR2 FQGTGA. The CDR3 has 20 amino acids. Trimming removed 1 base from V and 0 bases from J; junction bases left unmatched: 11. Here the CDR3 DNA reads TGTGCCAGCAGCTTAAACGGGCCAGGGGGCTTCAGCTCTGGGGCCAACGTCCTGACTTTC. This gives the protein CASSLNGPGGFSSGANVLTF. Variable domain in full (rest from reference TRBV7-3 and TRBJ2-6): GAGVSQTPSNKVTEKGKYVELRCDPISGHTALYWYRQSLGQGPEFLIYFQGTGAADDSGLPNDRFFAVRPEGSVSTLKIQRTERGDSAVYLCASSLNGPGGFSSGANVLTFGAGSRLTVL.

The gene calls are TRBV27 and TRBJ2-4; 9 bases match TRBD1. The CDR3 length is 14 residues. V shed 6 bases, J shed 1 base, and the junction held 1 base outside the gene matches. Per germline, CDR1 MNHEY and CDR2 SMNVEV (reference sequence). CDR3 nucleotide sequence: TGTGCCAGCAGCGGACAGGGGGCCAAAAACATTCAGTACTTC. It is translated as CASSGQGAKNIQYF.

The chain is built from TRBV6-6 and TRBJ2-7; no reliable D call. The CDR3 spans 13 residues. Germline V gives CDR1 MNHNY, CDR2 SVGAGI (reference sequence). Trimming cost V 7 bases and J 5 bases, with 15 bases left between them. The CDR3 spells CASTLDTLNEQYF. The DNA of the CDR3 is TGTGCCAGCACTTTAGACACCCTGAACGAGCAGTACTTC.

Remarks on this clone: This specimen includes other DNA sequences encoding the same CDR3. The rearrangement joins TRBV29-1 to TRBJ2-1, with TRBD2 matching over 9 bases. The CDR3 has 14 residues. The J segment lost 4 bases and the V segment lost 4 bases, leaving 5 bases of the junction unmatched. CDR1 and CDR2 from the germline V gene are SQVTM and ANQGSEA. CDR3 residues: CSVARLAEYNEQFF. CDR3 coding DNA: TGCAGCGTTGCCCGACTAGCGGAATACAATGAGCAGTTCTTC.

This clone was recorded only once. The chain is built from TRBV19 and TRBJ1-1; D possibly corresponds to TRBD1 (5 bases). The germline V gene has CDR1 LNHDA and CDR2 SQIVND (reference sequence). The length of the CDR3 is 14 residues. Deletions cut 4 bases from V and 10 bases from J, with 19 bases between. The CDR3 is CASSNLMGPSGAFF. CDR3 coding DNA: TGTGCCAGTAGTAACCTCATGGGGCCATCCGGAGCTTTCTTT.

The CDR3 bases are TGTGCCAGCAGTTTGTTGGGAGAGCGCTACGAGCAGTACTTC. Its protein product is CASSLLGERYEQYF. This chain uses TRBV28 with TRBJ2-7; D is possibly TRBD2 (5 bases). The CDR3 is 14 residues long. V was pared by 3 bases and J by 3 bases, with 12 bases between. From germline, CDR1 is MDHEN and CDR2 SYDVKM.

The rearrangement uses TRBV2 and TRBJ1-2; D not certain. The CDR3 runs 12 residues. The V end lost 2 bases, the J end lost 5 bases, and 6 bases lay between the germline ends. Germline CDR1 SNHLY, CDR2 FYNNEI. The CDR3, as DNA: TGTGCCAGCAGTGAATCAGGTTATGGCTACACCTTC. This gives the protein CASSESGYGYTF. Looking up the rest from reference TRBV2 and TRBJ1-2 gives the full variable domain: EPEVTQTPSHQVTQMGQEVILRCVPISNHLYFYWYRQILGQKVEFLVSFYNNEISEKSEIFDDQFSVERPDGSNFTLKIRSTKLEDSAMYFCASSESGYGYTFGSGTRLTVV.

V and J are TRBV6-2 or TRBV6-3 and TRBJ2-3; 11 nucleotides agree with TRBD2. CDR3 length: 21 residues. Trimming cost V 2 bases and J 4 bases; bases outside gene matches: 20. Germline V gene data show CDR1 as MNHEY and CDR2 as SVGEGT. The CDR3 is CASSYAWRGTSGTHGADTQYF. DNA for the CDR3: TGTGCCAGCAGTTACGCCTGGCGGGGGACTAGCGGAACGCACGGGGCAGATACGCAGTATTTT.

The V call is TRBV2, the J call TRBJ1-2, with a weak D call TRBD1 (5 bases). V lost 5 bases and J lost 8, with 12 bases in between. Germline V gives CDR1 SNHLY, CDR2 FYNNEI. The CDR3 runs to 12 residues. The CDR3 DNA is TGTGCCAGCAGTCAAGAGGGGTACGGCTACACCTTC. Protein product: CASSQEGYGYTF.